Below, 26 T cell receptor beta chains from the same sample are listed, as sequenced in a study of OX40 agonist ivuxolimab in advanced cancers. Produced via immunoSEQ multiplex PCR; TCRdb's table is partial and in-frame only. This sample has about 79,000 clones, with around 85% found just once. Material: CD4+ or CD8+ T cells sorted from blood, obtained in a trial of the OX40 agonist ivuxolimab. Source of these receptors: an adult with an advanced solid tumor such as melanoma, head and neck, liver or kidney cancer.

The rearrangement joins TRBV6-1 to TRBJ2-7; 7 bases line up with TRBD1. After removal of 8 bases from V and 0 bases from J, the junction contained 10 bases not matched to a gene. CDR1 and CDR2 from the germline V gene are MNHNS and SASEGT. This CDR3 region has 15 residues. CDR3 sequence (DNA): TGTGCCAGCTCAGTGAAGTGGGACAGCTCCTACGAGCAGTACTTC. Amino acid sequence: CASSVKWDSSYEQYF.

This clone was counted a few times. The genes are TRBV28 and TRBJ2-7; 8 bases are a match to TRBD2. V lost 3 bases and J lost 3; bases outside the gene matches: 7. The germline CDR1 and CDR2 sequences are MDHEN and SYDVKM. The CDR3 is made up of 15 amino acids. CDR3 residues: CASSLWGLGGYEQYF. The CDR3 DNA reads TGTGCCAGCAGTTTGTGGGGACTAGGAGGCTACGAGCAGTACTTC.

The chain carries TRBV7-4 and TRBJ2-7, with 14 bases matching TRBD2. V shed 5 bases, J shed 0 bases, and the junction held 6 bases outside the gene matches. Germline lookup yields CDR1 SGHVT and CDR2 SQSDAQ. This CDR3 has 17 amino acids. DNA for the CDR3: TGTGCCAGCAGCCCGACTAGCGGGAGGGATAGCTCCTACGAGCAGTACTTC. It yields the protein CASSPTSGRDSSYEQYF.

The DNA for the CDR3 is TGTGCCAGCAGCTTCTCCGGGGAGGAAGATGAAAAACTGTTTTTT. It codes for CASSFSGEEDEKLFF. This chain uses TRBV9 with TRBJ1-4; no clear D gene. With 4 bases removed from V and 6 bases from J, the gap between germline ends came to 16 bases. CDR1 SGDLS and CDR2 YYNGEE come from the germline V gene. The CDR3 contains 15 residues.

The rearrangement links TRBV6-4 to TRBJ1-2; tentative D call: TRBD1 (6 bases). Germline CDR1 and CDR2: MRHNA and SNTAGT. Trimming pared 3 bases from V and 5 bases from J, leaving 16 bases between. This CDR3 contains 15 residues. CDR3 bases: TGTGCCAGCAGTGATCAGCCAGGGGAGTTATATGGCTACACCTTC. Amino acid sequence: CASSDQPGELYGYTF.

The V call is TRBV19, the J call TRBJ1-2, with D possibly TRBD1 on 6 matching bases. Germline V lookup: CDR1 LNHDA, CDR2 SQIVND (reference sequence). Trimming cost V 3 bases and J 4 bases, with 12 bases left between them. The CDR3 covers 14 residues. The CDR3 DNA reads TGTGCCAGTAGTATTCAGGCAGGGGTCTATGGCTACACCTTC. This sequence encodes CASSIQAGVYGYTF. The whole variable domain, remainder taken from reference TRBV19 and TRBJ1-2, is DGGITQSPKYLFRKEGQNVTLSCEQNLNHDAMYWYRQDPGQGLRLIYYSQIVNDFQKGDIAEGYSVSREKKESFPLTVTSAQKNPTAFYLCASSIQAGVYGYTFGSGTRLTVV.

In DNA, the CDR3 is TGCGCCAGCAGCCAACAACCCTCTCCCGGGAGTAGTAGGTACGAGCAGTACTTC. Amino acids: CASSQQPSPGSSRYEQYF. This rearrangement joins TRBV4-1 to TRBJ2-5, with a possible D match to TRBD2 (6 bases). The DNA end lines up better with TRBJ2-7; the J call may be wrong. Germline loops: CDR1 MGHRA, CDR2 YSYEKL. The CDR3 consists of 18 residues.

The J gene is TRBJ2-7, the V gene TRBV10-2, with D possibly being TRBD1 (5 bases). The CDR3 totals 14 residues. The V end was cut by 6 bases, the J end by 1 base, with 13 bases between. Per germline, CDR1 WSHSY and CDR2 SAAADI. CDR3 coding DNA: TGCGCCAGCAGCGTCCCAGGGTTGTCCTACGAGCAGTACTTC. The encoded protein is CASSVPGLSYEQYF.

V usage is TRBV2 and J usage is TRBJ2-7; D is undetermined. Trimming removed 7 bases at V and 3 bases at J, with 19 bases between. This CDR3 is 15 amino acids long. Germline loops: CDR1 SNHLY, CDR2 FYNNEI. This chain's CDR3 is CASIPPHSPNYEQYF. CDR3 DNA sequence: TGTGCCAGCATTCCACCCCACTCCCCGAACTACGAGCAGTACTTC.

The CDR3 nucleotides read TGTGCCAGCACCCCCCCGGGGGCGGGAGGAAATGAGCAGTTCTTC. It specifies CASTPPGAGGNEQFF. V is TRBV7-9 and J is TRBJ2-1, with 8 bases that match TRBD2. The J segment lost 7 bases and the V segment lost 7 bases, leaving 12 bases of the junction unmatched. The CDR3 is 15 residues long. CDR1 and CDR2 (germline): SEHNR, FQNEAQ (reference sequence).

CDR3 loop: CASTLGVNTEAFF. The CDR3 nucleotides read TGTGCCAGCACTCTGGGGGTGAACACTGAAGCTTTCTTT. The V and J genes are TRBV13 and TRBJ1-1; D is possibly TRBD1 (5 bases). The CDR3 is 13 residues long. V lost 7 bases and J lost 0, with 9 bases in between. Germline V gene data show CDR1 as PRHDT and CDR2 as FYEKMQ (reference sequence).

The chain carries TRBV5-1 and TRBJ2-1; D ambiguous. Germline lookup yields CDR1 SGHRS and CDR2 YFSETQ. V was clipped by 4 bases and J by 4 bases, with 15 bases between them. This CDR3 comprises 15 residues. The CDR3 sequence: CASSPGPARYNEQFF. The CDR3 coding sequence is TGCGCCAGCAGCCCCGGCCCGGCACGGTACAATGAGCAGTTCTTC. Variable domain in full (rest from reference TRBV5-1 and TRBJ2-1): KAGVTQTPRYLIKTRGQQVTLSCSPISGHRSVSWYQQTPGQGLQFLFEYFSETQRNKGNFPGRFSGRQFSNSRSEMNVSTLELGDSALYLCASSPGPARYNEQFFGPGTRLTVL.

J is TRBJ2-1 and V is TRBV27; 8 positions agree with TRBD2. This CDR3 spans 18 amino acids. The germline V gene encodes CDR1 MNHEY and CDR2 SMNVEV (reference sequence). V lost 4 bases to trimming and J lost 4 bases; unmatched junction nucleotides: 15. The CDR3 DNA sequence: TGTGCCAGCAGTTCCTCGGGCGGGAGGTCTCTCAGGTACAATGAGCAGTTCTTC. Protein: CASSSSGGRSLRYNEQFF.

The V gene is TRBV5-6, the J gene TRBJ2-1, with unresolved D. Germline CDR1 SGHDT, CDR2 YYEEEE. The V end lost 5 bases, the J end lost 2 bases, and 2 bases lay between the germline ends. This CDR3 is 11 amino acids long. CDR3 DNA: TGTGCCAGCAGAACCTACAATGAGCAGTTCTTC. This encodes CASRTYNEQFF.

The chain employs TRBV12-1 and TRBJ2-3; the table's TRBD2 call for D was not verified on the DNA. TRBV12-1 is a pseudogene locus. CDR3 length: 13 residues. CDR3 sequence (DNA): TGTGCCACAGCCCTCCTAGCGGGAGGGCCGGAGTATTTT. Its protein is CATALLAGGPEYF.

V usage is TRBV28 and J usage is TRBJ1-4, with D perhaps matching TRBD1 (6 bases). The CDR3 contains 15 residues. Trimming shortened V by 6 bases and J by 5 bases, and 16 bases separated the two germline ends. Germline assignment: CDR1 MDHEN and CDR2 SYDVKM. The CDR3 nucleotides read TGTGCCAGCAGCCCGGGGGCGGGACGGAATGAAAAACTGTTTTTT. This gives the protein CASSPGAGRNEKLFF.

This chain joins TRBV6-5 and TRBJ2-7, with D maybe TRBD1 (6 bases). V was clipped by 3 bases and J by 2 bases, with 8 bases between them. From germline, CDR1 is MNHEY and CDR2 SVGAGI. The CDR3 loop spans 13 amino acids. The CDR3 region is CASSYRTAYEQYF. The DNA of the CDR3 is TGTGCCAGCAGTTATCGGACAGCCTACGAGCAGTACTTC.

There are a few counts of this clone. In nucleotides, the CDR3 is TGTGCCAGCAGAACCCCACGGGACGGACTCTCCTACGAGCAGTACTTC. Protein: CASRTPRDGLSYEQYF. The genes are TRBV2 and TRBJ2-7, with D possibly called TRBD1 or TRBD2 (5 bases each). Trimming stripped 6 bases from V and 0 bases from J, with 18 bases between. Per the germline V gene, CDR1 is SNHLY and CDR2 is FYNNEI. The CDR3 is 16 amino acids.

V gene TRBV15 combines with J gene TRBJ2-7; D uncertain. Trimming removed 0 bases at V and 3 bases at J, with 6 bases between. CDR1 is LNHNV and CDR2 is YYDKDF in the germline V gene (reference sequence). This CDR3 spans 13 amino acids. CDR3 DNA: TGTGCCACCAGCAGAGATTTCGGCTACGAGCAGTACTTC. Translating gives CATSRDFGYEQYF.

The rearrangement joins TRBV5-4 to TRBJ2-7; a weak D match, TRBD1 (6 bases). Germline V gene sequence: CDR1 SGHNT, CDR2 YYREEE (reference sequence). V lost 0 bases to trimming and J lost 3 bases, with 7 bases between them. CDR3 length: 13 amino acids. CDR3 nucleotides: TGTGCCAGCAGCTTGGGGGGGCGCTACGAGCAGTACTTC. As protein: CASSLGGRYEQYF.

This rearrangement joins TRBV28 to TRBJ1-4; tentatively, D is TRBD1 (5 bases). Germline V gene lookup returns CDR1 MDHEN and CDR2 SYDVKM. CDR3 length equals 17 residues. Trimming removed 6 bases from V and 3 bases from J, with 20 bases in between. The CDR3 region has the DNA TGTGCCAGCAGAACCTGGACATCCCACCTGGCTAATGAAAAACTGTTTTTT. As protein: CASRTWTSHLANEKLFF.

This chain's CDR3 is CASSPTPTGVENIQYF. The DNA of the CDR3 is TGTGCCAGCAGCCCCACTCCGACAGGGGTTGAAAACATTCAGTACTTC. V gene TRBV7-8 combines with J gene TRBJ2-4, with 8 nucleotides matching TRBD1. V lost 5 bases to trimming and J lost 5 bases; unmatched junction nucleotides: 11. Germline CDR1 and CDR2: SGHVS and FQNEAQ. CDR3 size: 16 residues.

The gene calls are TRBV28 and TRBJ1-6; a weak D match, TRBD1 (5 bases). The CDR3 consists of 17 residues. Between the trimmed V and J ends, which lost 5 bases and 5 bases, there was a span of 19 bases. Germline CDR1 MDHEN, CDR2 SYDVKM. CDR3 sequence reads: CASSNRDLKTHNSPLHF. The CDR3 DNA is TGTGCCAGCAGTAACCGGGACCTAAAAACGCATAATTCACCCCTCCACTTT. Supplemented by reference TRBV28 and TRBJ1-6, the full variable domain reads DVKVTQSSRYLVKRTGEKVFLECVQDMDHENMFWYRQDPGLGLRLIYFSYDVKMKEKGDIPEGYSVSREKKERFSLILESASTNQTSMYLCASSNRDLKTHNSPLHFGNGTRLTVT.

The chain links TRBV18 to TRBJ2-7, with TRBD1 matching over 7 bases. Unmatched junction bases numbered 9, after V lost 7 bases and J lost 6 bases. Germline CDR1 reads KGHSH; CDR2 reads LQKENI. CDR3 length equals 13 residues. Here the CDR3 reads CASWHRGAGEQYF. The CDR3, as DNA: TGTGCCAGCTGGCACAGGGGAGCCGGCGAGCAGTACTTC.

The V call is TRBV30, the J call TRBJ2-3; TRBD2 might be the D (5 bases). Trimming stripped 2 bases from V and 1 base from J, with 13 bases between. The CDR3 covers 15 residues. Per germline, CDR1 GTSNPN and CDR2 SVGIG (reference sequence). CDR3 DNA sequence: TGTGCCTGGAGTCCCCGGGGTTACGGCACAGATACGCAGTATTTT. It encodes CAWSPRGYGTDTQYF.

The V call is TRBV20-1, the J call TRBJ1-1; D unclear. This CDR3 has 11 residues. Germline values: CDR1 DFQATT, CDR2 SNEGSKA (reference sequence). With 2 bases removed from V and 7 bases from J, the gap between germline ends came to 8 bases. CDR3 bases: TGCAGTGCTAGATCGGGTAGTGAAGCTTTCTTT. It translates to CSARSGSEAFF.